The 27 T cell receptor beta chains presented below share a single source sample, sequenced in a study of cytomegalovirus exposure and HLA in healthy donors. The PCR employed 60 Vbeta primers together with 13 Jbeta primers. Clones were sequenced by immunoSEQ multiplex PCR, and TCRdb holds only the in-frame ones, with some missing. The table lists 150,000 to 200,000 clones, more than 65% of them singletons. Sequencing was done on a sample of PBMCs. These receptors were taken from a girl aged 5-17 years in good health and CMV-seropositive.

The chain uses TRBV5-4 and TRBJ2-5; maybe TRBD2 (6 bases). V lost 7 bases to trimming and J lost 1 base, with 14 bases between them. This CDR3 has 14 amino acids. CDR1 is SGHNT, CDR2 YYREEE, per germline (reference sequence). CDR3 coding DNA: TGTGCCAGCTCCTCCAGGACTATCCAAGAGACCCAGTACTTC. It specifies CASSSRTIQETQYF.

The chain is built from TRBV27 and TRBJ2-7; 11 bases map to TRBD2. The CDR3 runs to 16 residues. Germline CDR1 MNHEY, CDR2 SMNVEV (reference sequence). Trimming removed 4 bases from V and 4 bases from J; junction bases left unmatched: 9. The CDR3 bases are TGTGCCAGCAGTTCCCCGACTAGCGGGGCCAGTTACGAGCAGTACTTC. Protein product: CASSSPTSGASYEQYF.

This chain joins TRBV19 and TRBJ1-6, with a weak D call TRBD1 (5 bases). CDR1 is LNHDA, CDR2 SQIVND, per germline (reference sequence). The ends were cut back, 2 bases at V and 7 bases at J, with 21 bases in the middle. CDR3 length: 18 residues. CDR3 loop: CASSITYNVQGSNSPLHF. As DNA, the CDR3 is TGTGCCAGTAGTATAACCTATAACGTCCAGGGATCGAATTCACCCCTCCACTTT.

The rearrangement links TRBV6-5 to TRBJ2-5; 9 bases are a match to TRBD2. The CDR3 is 15 amino acids. Looked up from germline, CDR1 is MNHEY and CDR2 is SVGAGI. V lost 6 bases to trimming and J lost 2 bases; unmatched junction nucleotides: 7. CDR3 DNA sequence: TGTGCCAGCAGATTCCCGGGACTAGCTCAAGAGACCCAGTACTTC. This translates into CASRFPGLAQETQYF.

The DNA of the CDR3 is TGTGCCTGGAGTTCAATAGCGGGGGCCATTTACGAGCAGTACTTC. Protein product: CAWSSIAGAIYEQYF. This sequence joins TRBV30 and TRBJ2-7; TRBD2 matches 9 bases. After removal of 2 bases from V and 4 bases from J, the junction contained 9 bases not matched to a gene. The CDR3 is 15 amino acids. Per germline, CDR1 GTSNPN and CDR2 SVGIG (reference sequence).

In its sample, this clone was seen a few times. The chain joins TRBV6-1 to TRBJ1-2; no clear D. This CDR3 is 13 amino acids long. V lost 2 bases and J 8 bases, leaving 12 bases between the germline ends. The germline V gene has CDR1 MNHNS and CDR2 SASEGT. CDR3 loop: CASSELAGLGYTF. Here the CDR3 DNA reads TGTGCCAGCAGTGAATTGGCGGGCCTAGGCTACACCTTC.

The rearrangement links TRBV6-4 to TRBJ2-1; 10 bases fit TRBD2. This CDR3 contains 16 residues. Germline values: CDR1 MRHNA, CDR2 SNTAGT. Losses at the gene ends were 5 bases for V and 2 bases for J; bases not matched to a gene: 6. The CDR3 DNA follows: TGTGCCAGCAGTCAAGATAGCGGGGGGCCCTACAATGAGCAGTTCTTC. Amino acid sequence: CASSQDSGGPYNEQFF.

The chain uses TRBV5-6 and TRBJ1-1, with D hard to call. The germline V gene encodes CDR1 SGHDT and CDR2 YYEEEE. The CDR3 has 13 residues. Trimming took off 2 bases at V and 1 base at J, with 6 bases between the two ends. In nucleotides, the CDR3 is TGTGCCAGCAGCTTTGGAGCGAACACTGAAGCTTTCTTT. Translating gives CASSFGANTEAFF.

V and J are TRBV7-8 and TRBJ2-3; 7 bases match TRBD2. Looked up from germline, CDR1 is SGHVS and CDR2 is FQNEAQ. After removal of 1 base from V and 1 base from J, the junction contained 2 bases not matched to a gene. The CDR3 extends over 15 amino acids. CDR3 residues: CASSLVAGGTDTQYF. The DNA of the CDR3 is TGTGCCAGCAGCTTAGTGGCGGGGGGCACAGATACGCAGTATTTT.

This sequence joins TRBV5-1 and TRBJ2-7; 10 positions agree with TRBD1. From germline, CDR1 is SGHRS and CDR2 YFSETQ. This CDR3 region has 14 residues. J was trimmed by 2 bases and V by 3 bases; bases with no gene match: 2. CDR3 amino acids: CASSYGQGAYEQYF. The CDR3 nucleotides read TGCGCCAGCAGCTATGGACAGGGGGCCTACGAGCAGTACTTC.

CDR3 DNA sequence: TGTGCCAGCAGGACAAGGACAGGAGATCCCTACGAGCAGTACTTC. Translating gives CASRTRTGDPYEQYF. V gene TRBV12-1 combines with J gene TRBJ2-7; the D segment call TRBD1 is taken from the table without a DNA check. TRBV12-1 is labeled a pseudogene. The CDR3 is 15 amino acids.

Comment on this clone: One end of the junction does not line up with germline, which may come from a read error. The V and J genes are TRBV6-1 and TRBJ1-2; TRBD1 matches at 8 bases. This CDR3 region has 15 residues. Germline-derived CDR1 and CDR2 are MNHNS and SASEGT. The CDR3 loop is CASSEVGQVAYGYTF. CDR3 sequence (DNA): TGTGCCAGCAGCGAAGTGGGACAGGTCGCCTATGGCTACACCTTC.

This clone came up once. J is TRBJ2-7 and V is TRBV6-5; TRBD1 might be the D (6 bases). The CDR3 is 12 amino acids. The germline V gene has CDR1 MNHEY and CDR2 SVGAGI. V lost 11 bases and J 3 bases, leaving 14 bases between the germline ends. CDR3 sequence reads: CAARQGNYEQYF. CDR3 nucleotide sequence: TGTGCCGCGAGGCAGGGGAACTACGAGCAGTACTTC.

The chain couples TRBV19 to TRBJ1-1; unclear D gene. Per the germline V gene, CDR1 is LNHDA and CDR2 is SQIVND (reference sequence). The CDR3 totals 13 residues. The V end was cut by 9 bases, the J end by 5 bases, with 16 bases between. The DNA of the CDR3 is TGTGCCAGCCCTCTCGACGGAGGGACTGAAGCTTTCTTT. Residues: CASPLDGGTEAFF.

The CDR3 DNA reads TGTGCCAGTACCAGACAGGGGGCAGGGGAAAAACTGTTTTTT. It translates to CASTRQGAGEKLFF. The V and J genes are TRBV19 and TRBJ1-4; 10 bases map to TRBD1. The CDR3 is 14 residues long. J gave up 8 bases and V 7 bases, and 7 bases lay outside the gene matches. Germline lookup yields CDR1 LNHDA and CDR2 SQIVND (reference sequence). Based on the CDR3 plus reference TRBV19 and TRBJ1-4, the full variable domain is DGGITQSPKYLFRKEGQNVTLSCEQNLNHDAMYWYRQDPGQGLRLIYYSQIVNDFQKGDIAEGYSVSREKKESFPLTVTSAQKNPTAFYLCASTRQGAGEKLFFGSGTQLSVL.

J is TRBJ1-2 and V is TRBV2; D uncertain. The CDR3 is 12 residues long. V was shortened by 2 bases and J by 6 bases, with 7 bases between the two germline ends. Germline V gene sequence: CDR1 SNHLY, CDR2 FYNNEI. CDR3 residues: CASSETQHGYTF. The DNA of the CDR3 is TGTGCCAGCAGTGAAACACAGCATGGCTACACCTTC. The entire variable domain, with the rest obtained from reference TRBV2 and TRBJ1-2, is as follows: EPEVTQTPSHQVTQMGQEVILRCVPISNHLYFYWYRQILGQKVEFLVSFYNNEISEKSEIFDDQFSVERPDGSNFTLKIRSTKLEDSAMYFCASSETQHGYTFGSGTRLTVV.

This clone has only one observation. The V and J genes are TRBV19 and TRBJ1-1; TRBD1 might be the D (6 bases). Germline V gives CDR1 LNHDA, CDR2 SQIVND (reference sequence). This CDR3 contains 17 residues. The V end lost 1 base, the J end lost 3 bases, and 18 bases lay between the germline ends. The CDR3 DNA reads as TGTGCCAGTAGTATAGTGGGGGCAGGGCGGTCTGACACTGAAGCTTTCTTT. This encodes CASSIVGAGRSDTEAFF.

V and J are TRBV27 and TRBJ2-1, with no clear D. CDR3 size: 13 residues. V was pared by 3 bases and J by 2 bases, with 5 bases between. In germline, CDR1 is MNHEY, CDR2 SMNVEV (reference sequence). The CDR3 region has the DNA TGTGCCAGCAGTTTCTCCCCCTACAATGAGCAGTTCTTC. Its translation is CASSFSPYNEQFF.

As DNA, the CDR3 is TGTGCCAGCTCACGGGACAGAAATAGCAATCAGCCCCAGCATTTT. This sequence encodes CASSRDRNSNQPQHF. The chain carries TRBV18 and TRBJ1-5; TRBD1 matches at 7 bases. CDR3 length equals 15 residues. Germline lookup yields CDR1 KGHSH and CDR2 LQKENI. Trimming removed 4 bases from V and 0 bases from J; junction bases left unmatched: 3.

This clone has just a few counts. The chain carries TRBV30 and TRBJ2-7; D is unresolved. The V gene lost 0 bases and the J gene lost 5 bases, with 11 bases spanning the gap. Germline V gene data show CDR1 as GTSNPN and CDR2 as SVGIG (reference sequence). This CDR3 contains 13 residues. CDR3 DNA: TGTGCCTGGAGTGTTGTCTCTCCCCACGAGCAGTACTTC. Translating it yields CAWSVVSPHEQYF.

This clone has only a few counts. The rearrangement links TRBV11-2 to TRBJ1-2; maybe TRBD1 (6 bases). The CDR3 extends over 13 amino acids. Germline CDR1 and CDR2: SGHAT and FQNNGV. V lost 5 bases and J lost 4, with 11 bases in between. CDR3 residues: CASSIGTIYGYTF. The CDR3 nucleotides read TGTGCCAGCAGCATCGGGACAATCTATGGCTACACCTTC.

The chain employs TRBV6-5 and TRBJ2-5; possibly TRBD2 for D (5 bases). V was clipped by 2 bases and J by 2 bases, with 15 bases between them. Germline V gives CDR1 MNHEY, CDR2 SVGAGI. CDR3 size: 16 residues. CDR3 sequence reads: CASSYDPRGIQETQYF. The CDR3 DNA follows: TGTGCCAGCAGTTACGACCCTCGGGGAATACAAGAGACCCAGTACTTC.

This chain links TRBV7-2 with TRBJ2-7; tentatively, D is TRBD1 (5 bases). Germline V lookup: CDR1 SGHTA, CDR2 FQGNSA. This CDR3 is built from 16 residues. Trimming removed 2 bases from V and 0 bases from J, with 14 bases in between. CDR3: CASSLRGRAPSYEQYF. The CDR3 region has the DNA TGTGCCAGCAGCTTAAGGGGCAGGGCCCCCTCCTACGAGCAGTACTTC.

The rearrangement uses TRBV10-1 and TRBJ1-6; TRBD1 is a possible D gene (6 bases). CDR1 and CDR2 (germline): WNHNN, SYGVQD (reference sequence). The V gene lost 8 bases and the J gene lost 10 bases, with 15 bases spanning the gap. This CDR3 contains 13 residues. CDR3 coding DNA: TGCGCCAGCGGTCAGGGGAGTGGGTCACCCCTCCACTTT. It codes for CASGQGSGSPLHF.

With respect to this clone: Distinct nucleotide sequences in the sample also encode this CDR3. V and J are TRBV18 and TRBJ2-1; 11 bases are shared with TRBD2. Looked up from germline, CDR1 is KGHSH and CDR2 is LQKENI. This CDR3 region has 15 residues. Trimming cost V 3 bases and J 9 bases; bases outside gene matches: 7. CDR3 sequence (DNA): TGTGCCAGCTCACCTCGTAGCGGGGGGGCTGGTGAGCAGTTCTTC. Encoded protein: CASSPRSGGAGEQFF. The whole variable domain, filled in from reference TRBV18 and TRBJ2-1, reads NAGVMQNPRHLVRRRGQEARLRCSPMKGHSHVYWYRQLPEEGLKFMVYLQKENIIDESGMPKERFSAEFPKEGPSILRIQQVVRGDSAAYFCASSPRSGGAGEQFFGPGTRLTVL.

The chain has TRBV30 and TRBJ2-7; 7 bases align to TRBD2. The V gene's germline CDR1 is GTSNPN and CDR2 SVGIG (reference sequence). Losses at the gene ends were 5 bases for V and 1 base for J; bases not matched to a gene: 5. The CDR3 contains 13 residues. The CDR3 sequence: CAWSGGGSYEQYF. DNA of the CDR3: TGTGCCTGGTCGGGGGGTGGGTCCTACGAGCAGTACTTC.

A single count supports this clone. The chain joins TRBV30 to TRBJ2-7; possible D gene TRBD1, 6 bases. This CDR3 has 13 residues. Germline V gene lookup returns CDR1 GTSNPN and CDR2 SVGIG (reference sequence). V gave up 3 bases and J gave up 6 bases, with 15 bases separating them. The CDR3 spells CAWRQGSNGEQYF. CDR3 sequence (DNA): TGTGCCTGGAGACAGGGATCCAACGGCGAGCAGTACTTC.